This TCR beta chain was observed in a study of T cells in Graves' hyperthyroidism and ophthalmopathy (dated by TCRdb to the late 2010s). Regarding the research as a whole: Peripheral blood was sampled at the time of initial diagnosis, prior to any treatment. To identify distinguishing TCR V-J signatures, a discovery cohort of some 100 patients was used, comprising 43 with Graves' ophthalmopathy and approximately 58 with stable Graves' hyperthyroidism. Whether ophthalmopathy could be predicted prospectively was tested in an independent validation cohort made up of roughly 19 hyperthyroidism patients plus 17 patients who later progressed to ophthalmopathy. For training and testing, the 100 or so patients in the discovery cohort were randomly divided in a 7:3 ratio. Thyroid tissue and blood T-cell repertoires from over 5 Graves' hyperthyroidism patients were also compared in the study. Following sampling, methimazole starting at 30 mg daily was given to hyperthyroidism patients, and high-dose intravenous methylprednisolone was given to ophthalmopathy patients. The paper reports TCR Vbeta CDR3 sequencing of some 140 peripheral blood samples: 40 to 45 ophthalmopathy, fewer than 85 hyperthyroidism and around 17 progressor patients.

Amplification of TCR beta CDR3 regions was carried out from RNA transcripts. For the first round of RT-PCR on the TCR CDR3, the HTBI primer set was used together with the Qiagen OneStep RT-PCR kit. Libraries were constructed in a second round of multiplex PCR, after which size selection and purification were performed. Paired-end sequencing of the libraries was performed with 100 bp reads on an Illumina HiSeq2000. Per the authors' processing: SOAPnuke was used to process the raw data, removing reads that contained adapters or uncalled bases, had a mean Phred below 15, or lacked an exact match to the constant primer or identifier. COPE v1.2.5 was used to merge the high-quality paired reads, and each unique nucleotide sequence was defined as a clonotype. MiTCR v1.1 was used to align the clonotypes against IMGT TRBV, TRBD and TRBJ reference segments. Analysis was restricted to V-J combinations with a frequency above 0.0001, which covered about 99% of repertoires. The TCS score was defined as the ratio of F50 (clonal expansion) to E x V (chaos), calculated using BLOSUM62-based TCRdist between CDR3 peptides within each V-J. Welch's t-statistics and random forest reduced 500 to 650 V-J features to 13, which were used in a naive Bayes classifier (R e1071). TCRdb's own reprocessing of the public reads used fastp at Q25 and MiXCR and kept productive beta chains. Every CDR3 protein is listed once, alongside the most common genes and DNA of its rows. Clone size and V and J calls follow TCRdb, not the original study. Present in this sample are about 700,000 distinct CDR3 sequences, roughly 15% of which were seen just once. The ten top clones hold roughly a tenth of the sample.

Stable Graves' hyperthyroidism was defined as no progression to ophthalmopathy during 18 months of follow-up. The hyperthyroidism patients were between 18 and 65 years old and newly diagnosed, with a disease duration of less than 2 months. The study excluded patients with uncontrolled infections, other autoimmune diseases, pregnancy or lactation. Diagnoses were based on clinical symptoms, serum thyroxine and TRAb, thyroid ultrasound and orbital computed tomography. PBMCs were isolated from around 10 ml of fresh peripheral blood by Ficoll-Paque density gradient centrifugation. Trizol reagent was used to extract total RNA, and RNA quality was then checked on an Agilent 2100 Bioanalyzer. Points on this clonotype: The antigen it recognizes is unknown. No clone much larger than this one lies a single base away; base qualities are absent.

General study outcomes and caveats: Most expanded thyroid clonotypes (frequency above 0.001) were also found in blood, which suggests that blood repertoires may mirror thyroid immune responses. In validation, the model predicted progression to ophthalmopathy with approximately 71% sensitivity and about 72% specificity, a median of around 6.6 months before onset. A model built on a 13 V-J signature distinguished ophthalmopathy from stable hyperthyroidism, reaching 87.88% sensitivity and about 81% specificity in cross-validation and 80%/75% in testing. No statistical method was used to set the sample size in advance, and investigators knew the group allocation.

Sequenced: blood. This receptor was obtained from a woman aged 18-35 years with Graves' hyperthyroidism.

DNA sequence: TGTGCCAGCAGCTTTCTGGTGACAGCAATGAACACTGAAGCTTTCTTT. Translation gives CASSFLVTAMNTEAFF. The chain links TRBV7-9 with TRBJ1-1; TRBD1 is possibly the D segment (5 matching bases). V was cut back by 3 bases and J by 0 bases, leaving a gap of 14 bases between them. Inclusive of the bounding cysteine and phenylalanine, the CDR3 is 16 residues long. The CDR3 DNA has 48 bases and is translated from base 1. Based on the germline V gene (reference sequence), the CDR1 and CDR2 sequences are SEHNR and FQNEAQ.